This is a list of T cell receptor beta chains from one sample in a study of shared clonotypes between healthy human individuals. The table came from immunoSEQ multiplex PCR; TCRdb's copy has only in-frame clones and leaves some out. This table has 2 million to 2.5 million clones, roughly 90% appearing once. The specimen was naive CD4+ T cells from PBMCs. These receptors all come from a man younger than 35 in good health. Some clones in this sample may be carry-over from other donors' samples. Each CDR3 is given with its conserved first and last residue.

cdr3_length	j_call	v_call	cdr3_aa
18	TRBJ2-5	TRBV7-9	CASSGGLAGGGYQETQYF
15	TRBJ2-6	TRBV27	CASSSGQTGANVLTF
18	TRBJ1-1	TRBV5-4	CASSLGGVSLVKNTEAFF
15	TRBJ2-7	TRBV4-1	CASSPRQFPPYEQYF
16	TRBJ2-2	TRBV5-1	CASSRSGGTVTGELFF
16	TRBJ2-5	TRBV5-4	CASSSQRAGDGETQYF
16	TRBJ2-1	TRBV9	CASSEVPGLAGVGQFF
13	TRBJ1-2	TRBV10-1	CASTPDRSGGYTF
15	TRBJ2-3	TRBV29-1	CSVARTDGSTDTQYF
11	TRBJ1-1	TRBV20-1	CSARDRTEAFF
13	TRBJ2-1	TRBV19	CASSISRYNEQFF
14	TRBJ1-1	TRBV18	CASSHRAGDTEAFF
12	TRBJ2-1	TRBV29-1	CSVDRHRNEQFF
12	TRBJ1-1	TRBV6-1	CASRYRDDEAFF
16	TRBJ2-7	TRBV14	CASSLLTGTGPYEQYF
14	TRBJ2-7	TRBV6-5	CASSRGQGSYEQYF
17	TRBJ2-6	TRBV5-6	CASSSSGGGAGANVLTF
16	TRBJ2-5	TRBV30	CAWRRTSGMTGETQYF
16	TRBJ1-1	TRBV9	CASSATWDRTNTEAFF
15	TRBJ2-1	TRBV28	CASSQAKSSYNEQFF
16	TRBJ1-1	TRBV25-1	CASSEAGMGVVTEAFF
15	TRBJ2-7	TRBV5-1	CASSPDRGGSYEQYF
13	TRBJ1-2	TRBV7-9	CASSLVGQGGYTF
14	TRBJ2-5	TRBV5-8	CASSYQSGTPTQYF
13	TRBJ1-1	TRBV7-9	CASSLYDRDEAFF
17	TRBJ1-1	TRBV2	CASSRTSGASANTEAFF
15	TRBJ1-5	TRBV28	CASILRGGSNQPQHF
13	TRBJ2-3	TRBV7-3	CASSPPSGVTQYF
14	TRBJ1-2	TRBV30	CAWSVPGRNYGYTF
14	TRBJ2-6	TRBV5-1	CASRDLSGANVLTF
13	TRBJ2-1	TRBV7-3	CASSSRQPWKQFF
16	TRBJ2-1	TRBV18	CASFVTSGRAWNEQFF
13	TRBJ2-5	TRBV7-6	CASSQPPRETQYF
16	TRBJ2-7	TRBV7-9	CASSLDYPHRGGEQYF
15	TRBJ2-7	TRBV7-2	CASSLALLAAYEQYF
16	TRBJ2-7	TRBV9	CASSVGTSGSRYEQYF
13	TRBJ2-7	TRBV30	CAWSGRGVYEQYF
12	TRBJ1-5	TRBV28	CASSLFPGSQHF
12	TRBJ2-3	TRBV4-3	CASSQEMDTQYF
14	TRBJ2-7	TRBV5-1	CASSTDRGAYEQYF
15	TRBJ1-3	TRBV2	CASSERTARGNTIYF
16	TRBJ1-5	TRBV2	CASSEALRRSNQPQHF
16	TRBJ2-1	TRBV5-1	CASSSIHTGSYNEQFF
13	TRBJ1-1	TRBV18	CASSPVVETEAFF
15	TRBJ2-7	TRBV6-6	CASSWPGRSSYEQYF
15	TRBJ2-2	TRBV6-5	CASSYGQGNTGELFF
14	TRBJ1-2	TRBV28	CASRAGTEDYGYTF
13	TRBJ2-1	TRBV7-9	CASRTQGNNEQFF